This is a list of T cell receptor beta chains from one sample in a study of beta chain features in type 1 diabetes. This table comes from immunoSEQ multiplex PCR, and its TCRdb copy is limited to in-frame clones, with some not included. The sample contains under 450,000 clones, about 15% of which appear only once. Sample: naive CD4+ T cells from blood. The receptors derive from a woman aged 18-29 years in good health. Both conserved end residues are trimmed from each CDR3.

>TRBV30|TRBJ1-1
AWSRMNTEAF
>TRBV5-1|TRBJ2-1
ASSLALTSGSSYNEQF
>TRBV30|TRBJ1-2
AWIDRGGKGYT
>TRBV9|TRBJ2-3
ASSVAGAGGSTDTQY
>TRBV18|TRBJ2-7
ASSSTGTSVSEQY
>TRBV25-1|TRBJ2-5
ASSDVTSALPRGETQY
>TRBV6-5|TRBJ1-2
ASSYSSHQDYGYT
>TRBV7-9|TRBJ2-5
ASSFQLSQETQY
>TRBV5-4|TRBJ2-2
ASSSPAGTGNTGELF
>TRBV2|TRBJ2-7
ASSEDSGRAHEQY
>TRBV28|TRBJ2-2
ASGRNTGELF
>TRBV19|TRBJ2-1
ASSPLGRSSYNEQF
>TRBV5-1|TRBJ1-1
ASSAPRGSVTEAF
>TRBV7-2|TRBJ2-7
ASSLHSGGASYEQY
>TRBV7-2|TRBJ2-7
ASSSPGSYEQY
>TRBV30|TRBJ1-1
AWATGTGGNTEAF
>TRBV15|TRBJ2-1
ATKTSGRFNEQF
>TRBV7-8|TRBJ2-1
ASSYRTGGIDEQF
>TRBV28|TRBJ2-7
AAAPLWREQY
>TRBV4-1|TRBJ1-4
ASSQVGALGEKLF
>TRBV29-1|TRBJ1-5
SVASGTGDQPQH
>TRBV7-9|TRBJ1-2
ASSLQPNYGYT
>TRBV11-1|TRBJ1-2
ASSPWTGGSFGYT
>TRBV11-2|TRBJ2-1
ASSPRLAGGYNEQF
>TRBV25-1|TRBJ1-5
ASSPAGRGHQPQH
>TRBV28|TRBJ2-7
ASNEPGHLSYEQY
>TRBV5-1|TRBJ2-2
ASTTSRATGELF
>TRBV13|TRBJ2-7
ASRVRIAVTYEQY
>TRBV30|TRBJ2-7
AWSVWSGRYEQY
>TRBV29-1|TRBJ1-5
SVGQGNQPQH
>TRBV30|TRBJ1-5
AWSVRETQPQH